The clone carrying this T cell receptor (beta chain) was seen more than once but under ten times. What it binds is unknown. The junction and the germline gene differ at one end; a read error may be behind it. These data originate in a study of beta chain features in type 1 diabetes. Reverse transcription of all isolated RNA meant that expressed TCRB transcripts were sequenced. Produced via immunoSEQ multiplex PCR; TCRdb's table is partial and in-frame only. The sample contains roughly 700,000 clones, around an eighth of which appear only once. This CDR3 is built from 16 residues. The germline CDR1 and CDR2 sequences are SGDLS and YYNGEE. Study-wide findings and caveats: There was a moderate but significant shortening of TCRB CDR3s in all four CD4+ subsets of Type 1 diabetes patients. With patients and controls alike, PCR might favor shorter templates to an equal degree.

The material sequenced was naive CD4+ T cells from blood. This TCR was sampled from a man in his late teens or twenties with type 1 diabetes. The chain couples TRBV9 to TRBJ1-2; TRBD1 agrees at 9 bases. CDR3: CASTVTGTGLAYGYTF. DNA of the CDR3: TGTGCCAGCACCGTAACCGGGACAGGGCTTGCCTATGGCTACACCTTC. The full variable domain, completed using reference TRBV9 and TRBJ1-2, is DSGVTQTPKHLITATGQRVTLRCSPRSGDLSVYWYQQSLDQGLQFLIQYYNGEERAKGNILERFSAQQFPDLHSELNLSSLELGDSALYFCASTVTGTGLAYGYTFGSGTRLTVV.